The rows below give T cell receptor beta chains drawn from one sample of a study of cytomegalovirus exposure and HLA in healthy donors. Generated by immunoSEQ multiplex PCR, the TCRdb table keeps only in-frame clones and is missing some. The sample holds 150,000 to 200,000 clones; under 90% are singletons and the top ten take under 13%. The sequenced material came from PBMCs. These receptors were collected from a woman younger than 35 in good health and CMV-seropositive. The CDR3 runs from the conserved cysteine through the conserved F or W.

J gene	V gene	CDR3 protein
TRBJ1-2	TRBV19	CASSIEGTGVGGYTF
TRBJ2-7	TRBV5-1	CASSLAGTSGSEQYF
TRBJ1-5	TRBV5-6	CASSLTGIDQPQHF
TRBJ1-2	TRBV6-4	CASRNTGKSGYTF
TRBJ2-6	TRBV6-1	CASSRDSSGANVLTF
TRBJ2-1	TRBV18	CASSLVGQGARNEQFF
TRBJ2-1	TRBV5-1	CASSLAGTYNEQFF
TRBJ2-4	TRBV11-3	CASSLGAVGGNIQYF
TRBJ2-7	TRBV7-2	CASSLAGANEQYF
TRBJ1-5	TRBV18	CASSPSGTGSQPQHF
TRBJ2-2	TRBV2	CASGGLAETGELFF
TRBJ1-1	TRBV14	CASSLLWGQGAENTEAFF
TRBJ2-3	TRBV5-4	CASSPCCYGLAGGPDTQYF
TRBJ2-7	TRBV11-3	CASSLVGGEQYF
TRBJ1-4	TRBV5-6	CASSLGGSNEKLFF
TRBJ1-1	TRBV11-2	CASSFNWDREAFF
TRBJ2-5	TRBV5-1	CASSLGLGQRSETQYF